A selection of T cell receptor beta chains follows, all from one sample in a study of response to subunit inactivated influenza vaccine. MiXCR, run by TCRdb on the RT-PCR reads, gives a single entry per CDR3 protein. The sample consists of about 540,000 distinct CDR3 sequences, 20% to 25% of them appearing once. The sample was also linked to a second study, of T cells expressing NK-cell markers.

The sample in question was CD4+ T cells sorted from PBMCs, obtained about 13 days after vaccination. Receptors originate from a man aged 50-59 years who received an inactivated influenza vaccine. Both conserved end residues are part of each CDR3. Fields, in order: D gene, clone size, J gene, V gene, CDR3 protein, CDR3 DNA. The D gene is left open where the match is weak. Clone size is shown for a subset of rows, as once, few, many or a class of expanded clone.

d_gene: -; abundance: -; j_gene: TRBJ1-4; v_gene: TRBV14; CDR3aa: CASSQEIRSFGEKLFF; CDR3nt: TGTGCCAGCAGCCAAGAAATTCGGTCCTTCGGTGAAAAACTGTTTTTT
d_gene: -; abundance: many; j_gene: TRBJ1-1; v_gene: TRBV12-3/TRBV12-4; CDR3aa: CASSYGGITEAFF; CDR3nt: TGTGCCAGCAGTTATGGGGGGATTACTGAAGCTTTCTTT
d_gene: -; abundance: few; j_gene: TRBJ2-1; v_gene: TRBV20-1; CDR3aa: CSATSRRVYNEQFF; CDR3nt: TGCAGTGCTACCTCCAGGCGGGTCTACAATGAGCAGTTCTTC
d_gene: -; abundance: -; j_gene: TRBJ2-7; v_gene: TRBV3-1; CDR3aa: CASSQEVRSEQYF; CDR3nt: TGTGCCAGCAGCCAAGAAGTAAGGAGCGAGCAGTACTTC
d_gene: TRBD2; abundance: few; j_gene: TRBJ2-1; v_gene: TRBV28; CDR3aa: CASKAGGPYNEQFF; CDR3nt: TGTGCCAGCAAAGCGGGAGGGCCGTACAATGAGCAGTTCTTC
d_gene: TRBD1; abundance: -; j_gene: TRBJ2-7; v_gene: TRBV5-8; CDR3aa: CASSRRDRVGEQYF; CDR3nt: TGTGCCAGCAGCCGAAGGGACAGGGTGGGGGAGCAGTACTTC
d_gene: -; abundance: -; j_gene: TRBJ2-4; v_gene: TRBV6-1; CDR3aa: CASTLLRREAKNIQYF; CDR3nt: TGTGCCAGCACCCTACTTAGACGAGAAGCCAAAAACATTCAGTACTTC
d_gene: -; abundance: few; j_gene: TRBJ2-6; v_gene: TRBV12-3/TRBV12-4; CDR3aa: CASSHSSGANVLTF; CDR3nt: TGTGCCAGCAGCCACAGCTCTGGGGCCAACGTCCTGACTTTC
d_gene: -; abundance: few; j_gene: TRBJ2-4; v_gene: TRBV5-6; CDR3aa: CASSLAPGENIQYF; CDR3nt: TGTGCCAGCAGCTTGGCTCCAGGAGAAAACATTCAGTACTTC
d_gene: -; abundance: few; j_gene: TRBJ1-3; v_gene: TRBV4-3; CDR3aa: CASSQDSGAGNTIYF; CDR3nt: TGCGCCAGCAGCCAAGATTCGGGGGCTGGAAACACCATATATTTT
d_gene: TRBD1; abundance: few; j_gene: TRBJ1-2; v_gene: TRBV12-3/TRBV12-4; CDR3aa: CASSLGTGSANYGYTF; CDR3nt: TGTGCCAGCAGTTTAGGGACAGGATCAGCTAACTATGGCTACACCTTC
d_gene: -; abundance: few; j_gene: TRBJ2-2; v_gene: TRBV3-1; CDR3aa: CASSQPHTGELFF; CDR3nt: TGTGCCAGCAGCCAACCCCACACCGGGGAGCTGTTTTTT
d_gene: TRBD1; abundance: many; j_gene: TRBJ1-4; v_gene: TRBV7-9; CDR3aa: CASSWGQVKDEKLFF; CDR3nt: TGTGCCAGCAGCTGGGGACAGGTTAAGGATGAAAAACTGTTTTTT
d_gene: TRBD2; abundance: -; j_gene: TRBJ2-1; v_gene: TRBV15; CDR3aa: CATSSYGGGSYNEQFF; CDR3nt: TGTGCCACCAGCAGTTATGGCGGGGGGTCCTACAATGAGCAGTTCTTC
d_gene: -; abundance: many; j_gene: TRBJ2-1; v_gene: TRBV12-3/TRBV12-4; CDR3aa: CASSFDRPQLYNEQFF; CDR3nt: TGTGCCAGCAGTTTTGACAGGCCCCAACTATACAATGAGCAGTTCTTC
d_gene: TRBD2; abundance: few; j_gene: TRBJ2-5; v_gene: TRBV12-3/TRBV12-4; CDR3aa: CASSFGRGDQETQYF; CDR3nt: TGTGCCAGCAGTTTTGGGCGGGGGGACCAAGAGACCCAGTACTTC
d_gene: -; abundance: few; j_gene: TRBJ1-4; v_gene: TRBV2; CDR3aa: CASRETGNNEKLFF; CDR3nt: TGTGCCAGCAGAGAAACAGGAAATAATGAAAAACTGTTTTTT
d_gene: TRBD1; abundance: -; j_gene: TRBJ2-7; v_gene: TRBV7-8; CDR3aa: CASSGRTGSFYEQYF; CDR3nt: TGTGCCAGCAGCGGAAGGACAGGGAGTTTTTACGAGCAGTACTTC
d_gene: TRBD2; abundance: few; j_gene: TRBJ2-2; v_gene: TRBV7-6; CDR3aa: CASSRLDSGSPTGELFF; CDR3nt: TGTGCCAGCAGTCGCCTGGATAGCGGGAGTCCCACCGGGGAGCTGTTTTTT
d_gene: TRBD1; abundance: -; j_gene: TRBJ2-7; v_gene: TRBV12-3/TRBV12-4; CDR3aa: CASSLPENRGHPTYEQYF; CDR3nt: TGTGCCAGCAGTTTACCAGAGAACAGGGGGCACCCCACCTACGAGCAGTACTTC
d_gene: TRBD1; abundance: -; j_gene: TRBJ2-1; v_gene: TRBV10-3; CDR3aa: CAISGEGQGSYNEQFF; CDR3nt: TGTGCCATCAGTGGAGAGGGACAGGGGAGCTACAATGAGCAGTTCTTC
d_gene: -; abundance: few; j_gene: TRBJ2-3; v_gene: TRBV29-1; CDR3aa: CSVALAGTDTQYF; CDR3nt: TGCAGCGTTGCCTTAGCGGGCACAGATACGCAGTATTTT
d_gene: -; abundance: -; j_gene: TRBJ2-7; v_gene: TRBV27; CDR3aa: CASSRGRQGGSYEQYF; CDR3nt: TGTGCCAGCAGTAGGGGGAGGCAGGGTGGTTCCTACGAGCAGTACTTC
d_gene: -; abundance: few; j_gene: TRBJ2-7; v_gene: TRBV6-5; CDR3aa: CASSFPTGGSSYEQYF; CDR3nt: TGTGCCAGCAGTTTCCCGACAGGAGGAAGCTCCTACGAGCAGTACTTC
d_gene: -; abundance: few; j_gene: TRBJ1-1; v_gene: TRBV29-1; CDR3aa: CSVEGGGYLEAFF; CDR3nt: TGCAGCGTTGAAGGGGGCGGATATCTTGAAGCTTTCTTT
d_gene: TRBD1; abundance: -; j_gene: TRBJ2-6; v_gene: TRBV6-2/TRBV6-3; CDR3aa: CASSWTGGTSGANVLTF; CDR3nt: TGTGCCAGCAGCTGGACAGGGGGTACCTCTGGGGCCAACGTCCTGACTTTC
d_gene: -; abundance: -; j_gene: TRBJ2-7; v_gene: TRBV20-1; CDR3aa: CSATETGREQYF; CDR3nt: TGCAGTGCTACCGAGACCGGAAGAGAGCAGTACTTC
d_gene: -; abundance: -; j_gene: TRBJ2-1; v_gene: TRBV20-1; CDR3aa: CSAHRAPYNEQFF; CDR3nt: TGCAGTGCCCACCGGGCTCCCTACAATGAGCAGTTCTTC
d_gene: -; abundance: few; j_gene: TRBJ2-1; v_gene: TRBV10-3; CDR3aa: CAISESQELRREQFF; CDR3nt: TGTGCCATCAGTGAGTCTCAGGAACTAAGGCGGGAGCAGTTCTTC
d_gene: TRBD2; abundance: -; j_gene: TRBJ2-1; v_gene: TRBV6-2/TRBV6-3; CDR3aa: CASSYSLAENEQFF; CDR3nt: TGTGCCAGCAGTTACTCCCTAGCGGAAAATGAGCAGTTCTTC
d_gene: -; abundance: -; j_gene: TRBJ2-2; v_gene: TRBV6-1; CDR3aa: CASSRHIDTGELFF; CDR3nt: TGTGCCAGCAGTCGACATATCGACACCGGGGAGCTGTTTTTT
d_gene: TRBD1; abundance: few; j_gene: TRBJ1-2; v_gene: TRBV4-3; CDR3aa: CASSQTTGTGYGYTF; CDR3nt: TGCGCCAGCAGCCAAACCACCGGGACAGGGTACGGCTACACCTTC
d_gene: -; abundance: few; j_gene: TRBJ1-1; v_gene: TRBV5-1; CDR3aa: CASSLVVSGSTEAFF; CDR3nt: TGCGCCAGCAGCTTGGTGGTCAGTGGGAGCACTGAAGCTTTCTTT
d_gene: TRBD1; abundance: few; j_gene: TRBJ1-5; v_gene: TRBV12-3/TRBV12-4; CDR3aa: CASSRGRGGLSQPQHF; CDR3nt: TGTGCCAGCAGTCGGGGCAGGGGGGGACTTAGTCAGCCCCAGCATTTT
d_gene: -; abundance: few; j_gene: TRBJ1-1; v_gene: TRBV29-1; CDR3aa: CSADGQMNTEAFF; CDR3nt: TGCAGCGCCGATGGACAGATGAACACTGAAGCTTTCTTT
d_gene: TRBD1; abundance: few; j_gene: TRBJ2-1; v_gene: TRBV5-1; CDR3aa: CASSSPIPRTGVFRNEQFF; CDR3nt: TGCGCCAGCAGCTCGCCAATTCCCCGGACAGGGGTGTTCAGGAATGAGCAGTTCTTC
d_gene: TRBD2; abundance: -; j_gene: TRBJ2-7; v_gene: TRBV11-2; CDR3aa: CASSLGGGRFGGSYEQYF; CDR3nt: TGTGCCAGCAGCTTAGGTGGCGGGAGGTTTGGGGGATCCTACGAGCAGTACTTC
d_gene: TRBD1; abundance: -; j_gene: TRBJ2-3; v_gene: TRBV20-1; CDR3aa: CSAGQDLDTQYF; CDR3nt: TGCAGTGCCGGACAGGACTTGGATACGCAGTATTTT
d_gene: -; abundance: -; j_gene: TRBJ2-5; v_gene: TRBV4-1; CDR3aa: CASSQRGQQETQYF; CDR3nt: TGCGCCAGCAGCCAACGAGGACAGCAAGAGACCCAGTACTTC
d_gene: TRBD2; abundance: -; j_gene: TRBJ2-3; v_gene: TRBV5-4; CDR3aa: CASSLVSGTDTQYF; CDR3nt: TGTGCCAGCAGCTTGGTTAGCGGGACAGATACGCAGTATTTT
d_gene: TRBD2; abundance: -; j_gene: TRBJ2-1; v_gene: TRBV10-3; CDR3aa: CAISRLAGGYNEQFF; CDR3nt: TGTGCCATCAGCCGACTAGCGGGGGGGTACAATGAGCAGTTCTTC
d_gene: TRBD1; abundance: -; j_gene: TRBJ1-5; v_gene: TRBV20-1; CDR3aa: CSAPRGAEQPQHF; CDR3nt: TGCAGTGCTCCCAGGGGGGCGGAGCAGCCCCAGCATTTT
d_gene: -; abundance: few; j_gene: TRBJ1-2; v_gene: TRBV3-1; CDR3aa: CASSQGPPGGGYGYTF; CDR3nt: TGTGCCAGCAGCCAAGGACCGCCGGGGGGCGGCTATGGCTACACCTTC
d_gene: -; abundance: -; j_gene: TRBJ2-2; v_gene: TRBV9; CDR3aa: CASSLTPPSATVGTGELFF; CDR3nt: TGTGCCAGCAGCCTTACCCCGCCTAGCGCTACTGTGGGCACCGGGGAGCTGTTTTTT
d_gene: TRBD1; abundance: few; j_gene: TRBJ1-2; v_gene: TRBV28; CDR3aa: CASSDQGGGGYTF; CDR3nt: TGTGCCAGCAGTGACCAGGGGGGAGGAGGCTACACCTTC
d_gene: TRBD2; abundance: -; j_gene: TRBJ2-1; v_gene: TRBV20-1; CDR3aa: CSARVGSGGLGREQFF; CDR3nt: TGCAGTGCTAGAGTGGGGTCGGGGGGGCTAGGCAGGGAGCAGTTCTTC
d_gene: TRBD1; abundance: few; j_gene: TRBJ1-4; v_gene: TRBV11-2; CDR3aa: CASSLKGDRVGEKLFF; CDR3nt: TGTGCCAGCAGCTTGAAGGGGGACAGGGTTGGTGAAAAACTGTTTTTT
d_gene: TRBD2; abundance: -; j_gene: TRBJ2-5; v_gene: TRBV4-2; CDR3aa: CASSQDRGLASGTQYF; CDR3nt: TGTGCCAGCAGCCAAGATCGCGGACTAGCGTCCGGGACCCAGTACTTC
d_gene: -; abundance: many; j_gene: TRBJ2-1; v_gene: TRBV7-3; CDR3aa: CASSLGGANEQFF; CDR3nt: TGTGCCAGCAGCTTAGGAGGGGCGAATGAGCAGTTCTTC
d_gene: TRBD1; abundance: few; j_gene: TRBJ1-6; v_gene: TRBV7-2; CDR3aa: CASSLGQGANSPLHF; CDR3nt: TGTGCCAGCAGCTTAGGACAGGGCGCTAATTCACCCCTCCACTTT
d_gene: TRBD2; abundance: -; j_gene: TRBJ2-1; v_gene: TRBV18; CDR3aa: CASSPVAGDNEQFF; CDR3nt: TGTGCCAGCTCACCAGTAGCGGGAGACAATGAGCAGTTCTTC
d_gene: -; abundance: few; j_gene: TRBJ1-1; v_gene: TRBV18; CDR3aa: CASSPLQGRYTEAFF; CDR3nt: TGTGCCAGCTCACCGTTGCAGGGAAGATACACTGAAGCTTTCTTT